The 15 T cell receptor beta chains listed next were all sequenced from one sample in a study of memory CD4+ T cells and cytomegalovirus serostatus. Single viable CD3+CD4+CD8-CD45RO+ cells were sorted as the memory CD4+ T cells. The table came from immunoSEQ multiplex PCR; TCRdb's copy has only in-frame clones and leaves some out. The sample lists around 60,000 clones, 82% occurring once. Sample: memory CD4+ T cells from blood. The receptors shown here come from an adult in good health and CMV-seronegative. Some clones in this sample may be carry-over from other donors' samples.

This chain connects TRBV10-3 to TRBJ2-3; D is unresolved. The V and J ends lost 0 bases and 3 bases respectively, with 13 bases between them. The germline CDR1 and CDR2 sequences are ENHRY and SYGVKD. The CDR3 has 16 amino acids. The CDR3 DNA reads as TGTGCCATCAGTGAGTCGTTGTTGTTGACTACAGATACGCAGTATTTT. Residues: CAISESLLLTTDTQYF.

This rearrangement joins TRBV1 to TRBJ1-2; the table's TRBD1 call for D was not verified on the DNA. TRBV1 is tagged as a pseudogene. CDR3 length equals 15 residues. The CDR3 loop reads CTSSQTGTANYGYTF. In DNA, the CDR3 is TGCACCAGCAGCCAAACCGGGACAGCGAACTATGGCTACACCTTC.

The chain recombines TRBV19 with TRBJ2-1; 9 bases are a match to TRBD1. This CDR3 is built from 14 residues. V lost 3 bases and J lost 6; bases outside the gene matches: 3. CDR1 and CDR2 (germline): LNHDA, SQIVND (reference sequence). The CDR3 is CASSINRGRNEQFF. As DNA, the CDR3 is TGTGCCAGTAGTATCAACAGGGGGCGCAATGAGCAGTTCTTC.

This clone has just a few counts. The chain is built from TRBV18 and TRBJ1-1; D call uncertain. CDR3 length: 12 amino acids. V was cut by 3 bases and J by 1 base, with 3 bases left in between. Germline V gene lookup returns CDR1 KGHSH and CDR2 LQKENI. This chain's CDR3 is CASSPSNTEAFF. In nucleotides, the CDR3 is TGTGCCAGCTCACCCTCGAACACTGAAGCTTTCTTT.

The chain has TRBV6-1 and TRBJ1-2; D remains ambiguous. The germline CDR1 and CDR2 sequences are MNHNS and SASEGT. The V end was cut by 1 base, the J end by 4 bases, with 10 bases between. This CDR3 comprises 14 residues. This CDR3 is CASSEVRAGYGYTF. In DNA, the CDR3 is TGTGCCAGCAGTGAAGTAAGAGCAGGCTATGGCTACACCTTC.

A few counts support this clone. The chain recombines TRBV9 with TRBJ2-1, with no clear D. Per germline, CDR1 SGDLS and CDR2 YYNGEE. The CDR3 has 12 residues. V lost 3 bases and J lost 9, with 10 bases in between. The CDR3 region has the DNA TGTGCCAGCAGCGCCATAACGGGTGAGCAGTTCTTC. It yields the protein CASSAITGEQFF.

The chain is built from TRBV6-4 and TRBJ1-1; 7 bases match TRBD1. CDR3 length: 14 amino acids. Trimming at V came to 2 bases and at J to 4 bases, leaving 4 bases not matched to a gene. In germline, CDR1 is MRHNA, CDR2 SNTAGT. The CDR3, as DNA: TGTGCCAGCAGTGACACCAACAGGGGCACTGAAGCTTTCTTT. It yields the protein CASSDTNRGTEAFF.

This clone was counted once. The CDR3 region is CASSFPGQGARGYTF. The CDR3 region has the DNA TGTGCCAGCAGCTTCCCGGGACAGGGGGCGAGAGGCTACACCTTC. The V gene is TRBV5-4, the J gene TRBJ1-2, with TRBD1 matching over 12 bases. J lost 8 bases, V lost 2 bases, and 7 bases had no gene match. The CDR3 has 15 amino acids. Germline V gene lookup returns CDR1 SGHNT and CDR2 YYREEE (reference sequence).

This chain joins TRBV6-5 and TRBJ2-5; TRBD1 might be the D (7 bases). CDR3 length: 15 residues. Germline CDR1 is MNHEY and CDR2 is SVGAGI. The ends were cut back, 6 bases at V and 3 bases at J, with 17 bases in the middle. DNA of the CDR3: TGTGCCAGCAGCAGGAACAGGGGAGGCAAAGAGACCCAGTACTTC. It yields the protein CASSRNRGGKETQYF.

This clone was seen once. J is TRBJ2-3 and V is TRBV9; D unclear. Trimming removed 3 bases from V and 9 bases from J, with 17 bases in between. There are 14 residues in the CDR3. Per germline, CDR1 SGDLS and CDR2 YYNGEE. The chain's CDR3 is CASSADAYLPTQYF. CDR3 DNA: TGTGCCAGCAGCGCAGATGCTTACTTGCCGACGCAGTATTTT.

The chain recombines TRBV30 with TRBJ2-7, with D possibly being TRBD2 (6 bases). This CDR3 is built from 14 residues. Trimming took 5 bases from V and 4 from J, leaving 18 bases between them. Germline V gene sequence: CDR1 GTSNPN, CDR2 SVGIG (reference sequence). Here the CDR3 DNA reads TGTGCCTGGTCGAGGGACTCGCGAACTTACGAGCAGTACTTC. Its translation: CAWSRDSRTYEQYF. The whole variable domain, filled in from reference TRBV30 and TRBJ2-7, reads SQTIHQWPATLVQPVGSPLSLECTVEGTSNPNLYWYRQAAGRGLQLLFYSVGIGQISSEVPQNLSASRPQDRQFILSSKKLLLSDSGFYLCAWSRDSRTYEQYFGPGTRLTVT.

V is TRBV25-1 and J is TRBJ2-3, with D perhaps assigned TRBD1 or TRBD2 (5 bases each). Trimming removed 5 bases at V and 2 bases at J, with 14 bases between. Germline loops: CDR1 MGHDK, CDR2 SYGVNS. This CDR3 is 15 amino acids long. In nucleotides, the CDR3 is TGTGCCAGCAGTAAACTGGGGACCCTCACAGATACGCAGTATTTT. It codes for CASSKLGTLTDTQYF.

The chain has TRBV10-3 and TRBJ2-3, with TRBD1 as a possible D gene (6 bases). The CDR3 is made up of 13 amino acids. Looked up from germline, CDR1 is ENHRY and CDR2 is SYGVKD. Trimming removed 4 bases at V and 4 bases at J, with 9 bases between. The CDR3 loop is CAISVAGADTQYF. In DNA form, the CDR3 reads TGTGCCATCAGTGTAGCAGGGGCAGATACGCAGTATTTT.

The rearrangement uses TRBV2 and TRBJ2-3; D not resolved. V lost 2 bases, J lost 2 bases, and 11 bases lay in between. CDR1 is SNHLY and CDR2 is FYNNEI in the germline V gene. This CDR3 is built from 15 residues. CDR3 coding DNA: TGTGCCAGCAGTGAATTAGGTGCCAACACAGATACGCAGTATTTT. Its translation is CASSELGANTDTQYF. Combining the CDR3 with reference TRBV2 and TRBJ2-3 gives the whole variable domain EPEVTQTPSHQVTQMGQEVILRCVPISNHLYFYWYRQILGQKVEFLVSFYNNEISEKSEIFDDQFSVERPDGSNFTLKIRSTKLEDSAMYFCASSELGANTDTQYFGPGTRLTVL.

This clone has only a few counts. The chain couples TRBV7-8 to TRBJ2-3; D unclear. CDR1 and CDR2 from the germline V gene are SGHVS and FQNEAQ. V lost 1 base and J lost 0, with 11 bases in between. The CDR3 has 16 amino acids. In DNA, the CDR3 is TGTGCCAGCAGCTTAGGGACGTTAACTAGCACAGATACGCAGTATTTT. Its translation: CASSLGTLTSTDTQYF.